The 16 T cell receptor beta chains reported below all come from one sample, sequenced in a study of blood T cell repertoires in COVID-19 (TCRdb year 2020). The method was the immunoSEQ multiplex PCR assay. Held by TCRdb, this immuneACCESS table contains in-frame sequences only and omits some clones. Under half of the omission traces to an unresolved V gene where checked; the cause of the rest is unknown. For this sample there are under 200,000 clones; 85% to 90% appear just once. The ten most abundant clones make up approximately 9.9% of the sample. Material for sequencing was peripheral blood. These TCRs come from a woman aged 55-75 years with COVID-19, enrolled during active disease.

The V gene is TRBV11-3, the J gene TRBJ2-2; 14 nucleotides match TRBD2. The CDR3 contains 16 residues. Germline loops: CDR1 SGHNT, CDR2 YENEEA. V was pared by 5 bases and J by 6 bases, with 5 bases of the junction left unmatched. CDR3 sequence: CASSVGLAGGAGELFF. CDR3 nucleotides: TGTGCCAGCAGCGTAGGACTAGCGGGAGGTGCCGGGGAGCTGTTTTTT.

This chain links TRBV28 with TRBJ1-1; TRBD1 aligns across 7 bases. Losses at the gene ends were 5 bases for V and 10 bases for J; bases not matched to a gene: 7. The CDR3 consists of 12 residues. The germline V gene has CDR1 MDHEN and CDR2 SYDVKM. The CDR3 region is CASSPSNRGAFF. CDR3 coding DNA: TGTGCCAGCAGTCCTTCCAACAGGGGAGCTTTCTTT.

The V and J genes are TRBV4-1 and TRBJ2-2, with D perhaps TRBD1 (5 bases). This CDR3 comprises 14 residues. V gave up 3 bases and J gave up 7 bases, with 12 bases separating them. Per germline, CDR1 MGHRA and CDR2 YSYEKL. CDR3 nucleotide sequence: TGCGCCAGCAGCCATCCCAGGGTGGACGGGGAGCTGTTTTTT. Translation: CASSHPRVDGELFF.

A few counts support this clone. CDR3 sequence (DNA): TGTGCCAGCAGCCTCAATACACAGCCCAATCAGCCCCAGCATTTT. Its translation is CASSLNTQPNQPQHF. The rearrangement uses TRBV11-3 and TRBJ1-5; D is undetermined. V lost 5 bases and J 3 bases, leaving 14 bases between the germline ends. Per the germline V gene, CDR1 is SGHNT and CDR2 is YENEEA. CDR3 length equals 15 residues.

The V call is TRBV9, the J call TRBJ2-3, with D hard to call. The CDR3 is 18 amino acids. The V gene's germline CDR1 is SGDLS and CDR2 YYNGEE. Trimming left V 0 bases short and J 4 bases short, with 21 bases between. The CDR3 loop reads CASSVGTLKRYLSDTQYF. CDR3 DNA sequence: TGTGCCAGCAGCGTAGGTACTCTAAAACGCTACCTCTCAGATACGCAGTATTTT.

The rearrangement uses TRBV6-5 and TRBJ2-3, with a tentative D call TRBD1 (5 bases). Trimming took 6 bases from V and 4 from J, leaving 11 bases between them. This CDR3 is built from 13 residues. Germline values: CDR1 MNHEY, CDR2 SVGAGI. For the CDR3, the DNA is TGTGCCAGCAGACAAAGGGGCGCAGATACGCAGTATTTT. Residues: CASRQRGADTQYF.

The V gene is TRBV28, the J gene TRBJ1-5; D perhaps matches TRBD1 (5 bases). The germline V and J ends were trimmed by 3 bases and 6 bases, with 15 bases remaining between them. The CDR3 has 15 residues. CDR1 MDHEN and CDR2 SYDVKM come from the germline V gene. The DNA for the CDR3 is TGTGCCAGCAGTTTCGGGGGAGTAGGGCGTCAGCCCCAGCATTTT. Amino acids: CASSFGGVGRQPQHF.

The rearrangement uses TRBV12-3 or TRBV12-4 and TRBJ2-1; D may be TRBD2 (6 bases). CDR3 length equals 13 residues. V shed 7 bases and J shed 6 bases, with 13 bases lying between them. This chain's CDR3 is CASTGDSPNEQFF. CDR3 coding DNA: TGTGCCAGCACCGGGGACTCTCCCAATGAGCAGTTCTTC.

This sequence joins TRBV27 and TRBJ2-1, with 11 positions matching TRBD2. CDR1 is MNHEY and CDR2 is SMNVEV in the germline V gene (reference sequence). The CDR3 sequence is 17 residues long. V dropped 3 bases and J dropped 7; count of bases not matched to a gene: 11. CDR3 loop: CASSFFGELAGENEQFF. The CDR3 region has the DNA TGTGCCAGCAGTTTCTTCGGGGAACTAGCGGGGGAGAATGAGCAGTTCTTC.

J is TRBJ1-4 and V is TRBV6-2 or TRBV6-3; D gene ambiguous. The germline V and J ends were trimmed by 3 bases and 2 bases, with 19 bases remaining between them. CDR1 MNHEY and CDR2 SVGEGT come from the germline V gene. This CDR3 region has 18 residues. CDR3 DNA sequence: TGTGCCAGCAGTTATCCCGTATCCTTGACATCGACTAATGAAAAACTGTTTTTT. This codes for CASSYPVSLTSTNEKLFF.

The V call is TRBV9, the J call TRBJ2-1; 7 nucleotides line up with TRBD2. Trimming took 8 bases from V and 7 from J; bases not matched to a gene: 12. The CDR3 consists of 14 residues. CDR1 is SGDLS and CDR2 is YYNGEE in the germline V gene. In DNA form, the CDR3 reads TGTGCCAGTAAAGAACCAGCGGGGAAGAATGAGCAGTTCTTC. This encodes CASKEPAGKNEQFF. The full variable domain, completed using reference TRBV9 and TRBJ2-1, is DSGVTQTPKHLITATGQRVTLRCSPRSGDLSVYWYQQSLDQGLQFLIQYYNGEERAKGNILERFSAQQFPDLHSELNLSSLELGDSALYFCASKEPAGKNEQFFGPGTRLTVL.

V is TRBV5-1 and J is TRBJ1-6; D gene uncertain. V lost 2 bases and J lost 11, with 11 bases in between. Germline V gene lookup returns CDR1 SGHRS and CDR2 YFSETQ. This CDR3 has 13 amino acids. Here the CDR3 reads CASSFRDEPPLHF. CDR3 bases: TGCGCCAGCAGCTTCCGAGATGAGCCACCCCTCCACTTT.

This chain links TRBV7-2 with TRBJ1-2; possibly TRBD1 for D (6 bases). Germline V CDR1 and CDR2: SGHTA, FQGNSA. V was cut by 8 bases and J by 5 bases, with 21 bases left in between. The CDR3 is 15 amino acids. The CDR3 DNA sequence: TGTGCCAGCGATCCCGGGACAATGGCAACTTATGGCTACACCTTC. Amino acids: CASDPGTMATYGYTF.

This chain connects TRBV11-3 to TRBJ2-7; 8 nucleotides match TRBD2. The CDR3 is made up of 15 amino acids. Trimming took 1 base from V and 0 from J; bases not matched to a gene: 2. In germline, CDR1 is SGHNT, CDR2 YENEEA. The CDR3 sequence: CASSLASGHSYEQYF. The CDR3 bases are TGTGCCAGCAGCTTAGCTAGCGGGCACTCCTACGAGCAGTACTTC. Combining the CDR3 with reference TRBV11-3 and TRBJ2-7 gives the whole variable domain EAGVVQSPRYKIIEKKQPVAFWCNPISGHNTLYWYLQNLGQGPELLIRYENEEAVDDSQLPKDRFSAERLKGVDSTLKIQPAELGDSAVYLCASSLASGHSYEQYFGPGTRLTVT.

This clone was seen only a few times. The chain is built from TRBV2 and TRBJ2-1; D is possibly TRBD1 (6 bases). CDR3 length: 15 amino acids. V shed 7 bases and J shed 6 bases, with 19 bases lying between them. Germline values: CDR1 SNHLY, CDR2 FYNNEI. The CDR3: CASNLLVSGVNEQFF. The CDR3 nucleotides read TGTGCCAGCAATCTACTAGTATCAGGGGTCAATGAGCAGTTCTTC. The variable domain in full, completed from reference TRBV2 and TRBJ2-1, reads EPEVTQTPSHQVTQMGQEVILRCVPISNHLYFYWYRQILGQKVEFLVSFYNNEISEKSEIFDDQFSVERPDGSNFTLKIRSTKLEDSAMYFCASNLLVSGVNEQFFGPGTRLTVL.

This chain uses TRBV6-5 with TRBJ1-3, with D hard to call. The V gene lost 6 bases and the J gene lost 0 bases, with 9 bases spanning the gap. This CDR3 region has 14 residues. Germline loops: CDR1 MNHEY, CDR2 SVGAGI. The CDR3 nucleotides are TGTGCCAGCAGGTACGGGAGCTCTGGAAACACCATATATTTT. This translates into CASRYGSSGNTIYF.